This T cell receptor (beta chain) was identified during a study of T cell changes during pregnancy in multiple sclerosis. With 4 bases removed from V and 1 base from J, the gap between germline ends came to 18 bases. CDR1 and CDR2 (germline): MDHEN, SYDVKM. This CDR3 has 17 residues. This table comes from immunoSEQ multiplex PCR, and its TCRdb copy is limited to in-frame clones, with some not included. The data contain approximately 40,000 clones, about 93% of them singletons. This TCR was recovered from a female donor with multiple sclerosis, enrolled in a pregnancy study. Source: CD4+ T cells from peripheral blood mononuclear cells, taken before pregnancy. V gene TRBV28 combines with J gene TRBJ2-3; D is perhaps TRBD2 (6 bases). CDR3 bases: TGTGCCAGCAGTTCAGGCGGGACGCCGCCTGGCACAGATACGCAGTATTTT. The encoded protein is CASSSGGTPPGTDTQYF.